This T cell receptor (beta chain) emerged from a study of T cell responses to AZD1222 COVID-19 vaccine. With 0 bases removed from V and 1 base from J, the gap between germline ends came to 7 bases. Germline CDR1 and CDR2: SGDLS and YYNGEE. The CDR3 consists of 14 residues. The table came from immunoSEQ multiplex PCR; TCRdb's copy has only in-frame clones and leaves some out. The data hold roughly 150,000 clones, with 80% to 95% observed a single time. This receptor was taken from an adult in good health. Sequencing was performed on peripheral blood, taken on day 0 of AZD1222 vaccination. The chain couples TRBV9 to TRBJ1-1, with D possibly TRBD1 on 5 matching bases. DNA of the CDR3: TGTGCCAGCAGCGTAGAGGGGTGGAACACTGAAGCTTTCTTT. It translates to CASSVEGWNTEAFF.